The 9 T cell receptor beta chains below all came from one sample that was sequenced in a study of T cell repertoires in cytomegalovirus infection. TCRdb itself ran the reads through MiXCR, one entry per CDR3 protein. Of about 740,000 distinct CDR3 sequences listed, about a third were seen once; the top ten hold around 3%. Sample: PBMCs. The receptors stem from a human donor in good health (CMV status not recorded). Some clones in this sample may be carry-over from other donors' samples.

This clonotype was seen at least ten times. The J gene is TRBJ1-1, the V gene TRBV7-6, with 7 positions matching TRBD1. The CDR3 is made up of 14 amino acids. Trimming removed 4 bases from V and 5 bases from J; junction bases left unmatched: 7. Germline lookup yields CDR1 SGHVS and CDR2 FNYEAQ. In nucleotides, the CDR3 is TGTGCCAGCAGCTCCGTAGGGGGACAGACTGAAGCTTTCTTT. Its translation is CASSSVGGQTEAFF.

This clonotype was recorded many times. This chain joins TRBV7-8 and TRBJ2-7, with D possibly TRBD1 on 6 matching bases. CDR3 length: 13 residues. Germline values: CDR1 SGHVS, CDR2 FQNEAQ. Between the trimmed V and J ends, which lost 1 base and 3 bases, there was a span of 7 bases. The CDR3 loop reads CASSLGQVYEQYF. CDR3 DNA sequence: TGTGCCAGCAGCTTAGGACAGGTCTACGAGCAGTACTTC. The complete variable domain, with remaining parts taken from reference TRBV7-8 and TRBJ2-7, reads GAGVSQSPRYKVAKRGQDVALRCDPISGHVSLFWYQQALGQGPEFLTYFQNEAQLDKSGLPSDRFFAERPEGSVSTLKIQRTQQEDSAVYLCASSLGQVYEQYFGPGTRLTVT.

This sequence joins TRBV7-2 and TRBJ2-3; no clear D gene. Trimming shortened V by 5 bases and J by 1 base, and 22 bases separated the two germline ends. The CDR3 runs to 18 residues. Germline V lookup: CDR1 SGHTA, CDR2 FQGNSA. The CDR3 region is CASSDPSERIRGTDTQYF. In DNA, the CDR3 is TGTGCCAGCAGCGACCCCTCCGAGAGGATTAGGGGCACAGATACGCAGTATTTT.

This clonotype appeared a few times. This rearrangement joins TRBV5-4 to TRBJ2-3, with 7 positions matching TRBD1. V lost 6 bases, J lost 2 bases, and 6 bases stayed unmatched. This CDR3 has 14 amino acids. Germline CDR1 is SGHNT and CDR2 is YYREEE (reference sequence). The DNA for the CDR3 is TGTGCCAGCAACGACAGGGCTTACACAGATACGCAGTATTTT. Amino acid sequence: CASNDRAYTDTQYF.

This clonotype has ten or more counts. The V gene is TRBV28, the J gene TRBJ1-2, with TRBD1 identical over 10 bases. Germline CDR1 and CDR2: MDHEN and SYDVKM. The CDR3 loop spans 14 amino acids. The trim removed 6 bases at V and 4 bases at J, leaving 5 bases unmatched. The CDR3 DNA reads as TGTGCCAGCAGAACCGGGACAGGGGCCTATGGCTACACCTTC. This gives the protein CASRTGTGAYGYTF.

The table lists this clonotype with many counts. The V and J genes are TRBV7-2 and TRBJ2-7; 9 bases fit TRBD2. The J segment lost 3 bases and the V segment lost 10 bases, leaving 19 bases of the junction unmatched. The CDR3 sequence is 17 residues long. Germline assignment: CDR1 SGHTA and CDR2 FQGNSA. This chain's CDR3 is CATTLGVAGGPHYEQYF. CDR3 DNA: TGTGCCACCACCCTCGGTGTCGCGGGAGGGCCGCACTACGAGCAGTACTTC.

This chain links TRBV7-6 with TRBJ2-5; tentatively, D is TRBD1 (7 bases). CDR3 size: 16 residues. Trimming left V 0 bases short and J 2 bases short, with 13 bases between. The germline V gene has CDR1 SGHVS and CDR2 FNYEAQ. CDR3 in DNA: TGTGCCAGCAGCTTAGCGGAGGGGGCGCATCAAGAGACCCAGTACTTC. This translates into CASSLAEGAHQETQYF.

This chain joins TRBV6-6 and TRBJ2-1, with D possibly being TRBD2 (7 bases). The germline V gene has CDR1 MNHNY and CDR2 SVGAGI (reference sequence). The CDR3 is 14 amino acids. The V end lost 2 bases, the J end lost 7 bases, and 12 bases lay between the germline ends. The CDR3 DNA sequence: TGTGCCAGCAGTTACAGTGGGGGGGCAAATGAGCAGTTCTTC. Protein product: CASSYSGGANEQFF.

V usage is TRBV6-5 and J usage is TRBJ2-5; D tentatively reads TRBD1 or TRBD2 (5 bases each). CDR1 and CDR2 (germline): MNHEY, SVGAGI. The CDR3 is 14 residues long. V shed 0 bases and J shed 6 bases, with 11 bases lying between them. The chain's CDR3 is CASSYSRGVQTQYF. In DNA, the CDR3 is TGTGCCAGCAGTTACTCGAGAGGGGTACAGACCCAGTACTTC.